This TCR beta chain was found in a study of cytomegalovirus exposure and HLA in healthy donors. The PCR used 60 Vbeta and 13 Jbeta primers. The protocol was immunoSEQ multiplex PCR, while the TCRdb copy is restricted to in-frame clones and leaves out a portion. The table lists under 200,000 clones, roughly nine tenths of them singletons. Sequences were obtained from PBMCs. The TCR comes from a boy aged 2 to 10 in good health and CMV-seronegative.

The CDR3 spells CSALATSGAGELFF. The DNA for the CDR3 is TGCAGCGCTCTAGCGACTAGCGGGGCCGGGGAGCTGTTTTTT. The chain joins TRBV29-1 to TRBJ2-2, with 11 nucleotides matching TRBD2. Trimming at V came to 7 bases and at J to 6 bases, leaving 7 bases not matched to a gene. This CDR3 has 14 residues. Germline V gives CDR1 SQVTM, CDR2 ANQGSEA.